This T cell receptor beta chain derives from a study of identical twins. This clonotype appeared many times. The antigen is unknown. TCRdb called the 5' RACE reads again in MiXCR, with one record for every CDR3 protein. The sample includes 350,000 to 450,000 distinct CDR3 sequences, approximately 17% of them seen just once. Notes on the study in general: The degree of excess twin sharing was weaker in beta out-of-frame sequences.

The CDR3 sequence is 17 residues long. Looked up from germline, CDR1 is ENHRY and CDR2 is SYGVKD. V shed 4 bases and J shed 0 bases, with 16 bases lying between them. The sequenced material came from naive T cells sorted from blood. This TCR was sampled from a man aged 50 or older in good health. The V gene is TRBV10-3, the J gene TRBJ1-3; possible D gene TRBD1, 6 bases. CDR3 loop: CAISGWTVRSSGNTIYF. DNA of the CDR3: TGTGCCATCAGTGGATGGACAGTCAGGAGCTCTGGAAACACCATATATTTT.